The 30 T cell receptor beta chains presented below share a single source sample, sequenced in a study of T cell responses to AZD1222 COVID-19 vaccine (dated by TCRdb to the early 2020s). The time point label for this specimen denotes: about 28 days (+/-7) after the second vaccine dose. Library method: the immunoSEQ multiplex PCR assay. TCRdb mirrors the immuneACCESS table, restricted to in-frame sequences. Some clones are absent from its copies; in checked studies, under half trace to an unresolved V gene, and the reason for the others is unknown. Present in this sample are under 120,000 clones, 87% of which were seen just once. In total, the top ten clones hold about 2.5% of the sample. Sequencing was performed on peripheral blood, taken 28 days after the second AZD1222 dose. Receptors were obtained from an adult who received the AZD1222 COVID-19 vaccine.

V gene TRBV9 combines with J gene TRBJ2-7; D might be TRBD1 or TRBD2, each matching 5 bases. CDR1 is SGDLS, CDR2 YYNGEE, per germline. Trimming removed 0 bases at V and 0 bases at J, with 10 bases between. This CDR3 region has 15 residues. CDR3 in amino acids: CASSVAGTGSYEQYF. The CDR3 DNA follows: TGTGCCAGCAGCGTAGCAGGGACCGGCTCCTACGAGCAGTACTTC.

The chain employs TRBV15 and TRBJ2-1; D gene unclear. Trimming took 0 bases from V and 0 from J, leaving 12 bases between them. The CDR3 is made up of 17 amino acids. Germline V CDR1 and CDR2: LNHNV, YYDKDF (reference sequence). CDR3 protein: CATSRDRTLYSYNEQFF. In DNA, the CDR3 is TGTGCCACCAGCAGAGATCGCACACTTTACTCCTACAATGAGCAGTTCTTC.

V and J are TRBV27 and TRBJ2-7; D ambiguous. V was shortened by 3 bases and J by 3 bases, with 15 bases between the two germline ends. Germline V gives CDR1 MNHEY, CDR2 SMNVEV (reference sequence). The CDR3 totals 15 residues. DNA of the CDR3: TGTGCCAGCAGTTTGGAAGGGCCCTCGTACTACGAGCAGTACTTC. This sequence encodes CASSLEGPSYYEQYF.

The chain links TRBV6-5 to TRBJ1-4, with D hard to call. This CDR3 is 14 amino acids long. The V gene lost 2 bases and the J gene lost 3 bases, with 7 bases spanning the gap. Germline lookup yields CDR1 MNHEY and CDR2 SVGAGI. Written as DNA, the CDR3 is TGTGCCAGCAGTTACCAGAGGGCTAATGAAAAACTGTTTTTT. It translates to CASSYQRANEKLFF.

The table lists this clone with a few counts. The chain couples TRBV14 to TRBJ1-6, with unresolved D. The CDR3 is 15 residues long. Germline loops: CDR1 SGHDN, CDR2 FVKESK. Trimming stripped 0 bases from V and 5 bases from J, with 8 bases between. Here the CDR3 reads CASSQDFANNSPLHF. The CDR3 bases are TGTGCCAGCAGCCAAGATTTCGCAAATAATTCACCCCTCCACTTT. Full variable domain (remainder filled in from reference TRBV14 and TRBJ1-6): EAGVTQFPSHSVIEKGQTVTLRCDPISGHDNLYWYRRVMGKEIKFLLHFVKESKQDESGMPNNRFLAERTGGTYSTLKVQPAELEDSGVYFCASSQDFANNSPLHFGNGTRLTVT.

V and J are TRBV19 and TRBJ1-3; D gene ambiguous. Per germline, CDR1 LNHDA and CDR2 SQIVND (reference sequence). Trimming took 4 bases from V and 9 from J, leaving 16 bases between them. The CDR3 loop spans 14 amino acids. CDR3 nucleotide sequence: TGTGCCAGTAGTAAACCAGGAGTTGAGGCCACCATATATTTT. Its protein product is CASSKPGVEATIYF.

The CDR3 spells CASSQLGDGFTEAFF. The CDR3 DNA sequence: TGTGCCAGCAGCCAGCTCGGGGATGGGTTCACTGAAGCTTTCTTT. The chain links TRBV14 to TRBJ1-1; D uncertain. Trimming cost V 3 bases and J 4 bases, with 15 bases left between them. This CDR3 is 15 amino acids long. The germline V gene has CDR1 SGHDN and CDR2 FVKESK.

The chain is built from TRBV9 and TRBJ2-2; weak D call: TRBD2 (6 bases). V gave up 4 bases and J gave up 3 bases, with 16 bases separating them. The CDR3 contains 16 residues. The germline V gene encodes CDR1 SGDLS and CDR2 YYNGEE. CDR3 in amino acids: CASSPSGGKDTGELFF. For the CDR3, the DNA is TGTGCCAGCAGCCCCAGTGGCGGGAAAGACACCGGGGAGCTGTTTTTT.

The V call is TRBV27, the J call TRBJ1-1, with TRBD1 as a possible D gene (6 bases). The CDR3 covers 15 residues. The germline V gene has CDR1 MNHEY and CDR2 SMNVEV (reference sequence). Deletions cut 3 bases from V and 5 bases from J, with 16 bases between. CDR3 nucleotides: TGTGCCAGCAGTTTCGGGGGCGCGAGAAGAACTGAAGCTTTCTTT. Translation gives CASSFGGARRTEAFF.

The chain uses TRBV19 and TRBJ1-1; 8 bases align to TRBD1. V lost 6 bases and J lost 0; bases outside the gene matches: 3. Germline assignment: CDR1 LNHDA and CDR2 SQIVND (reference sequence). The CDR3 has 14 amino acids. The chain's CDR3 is CASRVGQVNTEAFF. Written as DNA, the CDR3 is TGTGCCAGTAGGGTGGGACAGGTGAACACTGAAGCTTTCTTT.

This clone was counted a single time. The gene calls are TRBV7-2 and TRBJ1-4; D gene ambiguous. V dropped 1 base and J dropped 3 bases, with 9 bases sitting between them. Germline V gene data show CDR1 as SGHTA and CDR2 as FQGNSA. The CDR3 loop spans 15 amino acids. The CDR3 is CASSLVGVANEKLFF. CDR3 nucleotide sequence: TGTGCCAGCAGCTTAGTTGGGGTGGCTAATGAAAAACTGTTTTTT. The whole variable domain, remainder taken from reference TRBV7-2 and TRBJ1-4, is GAGVSQSPSNKVTEKGKDVELRCDPISGHTALYWYRQSLGQGLEFLIYFQGNSAPDKSGLPSDRFSAERTGGSVSTLTIQRTQQEDSAVYLCASSLVGVANEKLFFGSGTQLSVL.

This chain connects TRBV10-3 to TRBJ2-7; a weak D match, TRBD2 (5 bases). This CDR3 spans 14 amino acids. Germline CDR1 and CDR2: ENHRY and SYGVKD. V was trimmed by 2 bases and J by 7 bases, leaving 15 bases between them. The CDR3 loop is CAISEHTESGEQYF. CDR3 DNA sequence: TGTGCCATCAGTGAGCATACTGAATCGGGGGAGCAGTACTTC.

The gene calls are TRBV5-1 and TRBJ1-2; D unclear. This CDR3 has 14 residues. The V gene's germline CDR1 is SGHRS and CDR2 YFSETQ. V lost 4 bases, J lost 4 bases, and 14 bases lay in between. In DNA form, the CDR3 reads TGCGCCAGCAGCCTGGATGGTAGATCCTATGGCTACACCTTC. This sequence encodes CASSLDGRSYGYTF.

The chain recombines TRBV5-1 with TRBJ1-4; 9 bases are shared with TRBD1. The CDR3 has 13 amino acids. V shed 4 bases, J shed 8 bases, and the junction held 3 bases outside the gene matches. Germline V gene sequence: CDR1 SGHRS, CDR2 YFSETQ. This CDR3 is CASSRGQGEKLFF. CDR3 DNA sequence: TGCGCCAGCAGCCGCGGACAGGGGGAAAAACTGTTTTTT.

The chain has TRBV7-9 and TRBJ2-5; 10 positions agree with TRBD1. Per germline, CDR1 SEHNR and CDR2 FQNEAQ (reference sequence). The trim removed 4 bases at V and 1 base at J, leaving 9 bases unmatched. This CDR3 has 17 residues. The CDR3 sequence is CASSSQRDRGFQETQYF. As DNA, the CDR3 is TGTGCCAGCAGCTCCCAGCGGGACAGGGGTTTCCAAGAGACCCAGTACTTC.

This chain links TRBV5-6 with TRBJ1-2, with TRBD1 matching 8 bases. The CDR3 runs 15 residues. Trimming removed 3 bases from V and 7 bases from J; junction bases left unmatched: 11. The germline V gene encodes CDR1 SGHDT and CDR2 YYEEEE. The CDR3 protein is CASSSTQGAVGGYTF. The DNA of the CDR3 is TGTGCCAGCAGCTCGACTCAGGGGGCGGTGGGTGGCTACACCTTC.

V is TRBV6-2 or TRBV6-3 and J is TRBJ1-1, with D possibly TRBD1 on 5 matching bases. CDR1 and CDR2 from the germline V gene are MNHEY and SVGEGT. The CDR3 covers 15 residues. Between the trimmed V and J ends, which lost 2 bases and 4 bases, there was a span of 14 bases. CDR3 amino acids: CASSYAHGGGTEAFF. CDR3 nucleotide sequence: TGTGCCAGCAGTTACGCTCACGGGGGTGGCACTGAAGCTTTCTTT.

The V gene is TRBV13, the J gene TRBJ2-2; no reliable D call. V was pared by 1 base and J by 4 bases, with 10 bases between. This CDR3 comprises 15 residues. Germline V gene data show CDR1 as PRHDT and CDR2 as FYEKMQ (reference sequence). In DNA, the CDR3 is TGTGCCAGCAGCTTAGACCGACACCTCACCGGGGAGCTGTTTTTT. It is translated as CASSLDRHLTGELFF. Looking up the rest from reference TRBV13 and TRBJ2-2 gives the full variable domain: AAGVIQSPRHLIKEKRETATLKCYPIPRHDTVYWYQQGPGQDPQFLISFYEKMQSDKGSIPDRFSAQQFSDYHSELNMSSLELGDSALYFCASSLDRHLTGELFFGEGSRLTVL.

CDR3 residues: CASSLKGGYTF. CDR3 nucleotides: TGCGCCAGCAGCTTAAAGGGCGGCTACACCTTC. The chain links TRBV5-1 to TRBJ1-2; D unclear. This CDR3 contains 11 residues. The germline V gene has CDR1 SGHRS and CDR2 YFSETQ. V was trimmed by 2 bases and J by 8 bases, leaving 7 bases between them.

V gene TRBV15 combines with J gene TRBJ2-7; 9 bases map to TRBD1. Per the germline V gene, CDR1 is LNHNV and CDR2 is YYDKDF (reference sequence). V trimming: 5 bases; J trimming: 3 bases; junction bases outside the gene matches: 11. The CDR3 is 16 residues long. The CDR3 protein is CATSRRRTGVVYEQYF. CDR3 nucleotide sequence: TGTGCCACCAGCCGTCGCAGGACAGGGGTGGTCTACGAGCAGTACTTC.

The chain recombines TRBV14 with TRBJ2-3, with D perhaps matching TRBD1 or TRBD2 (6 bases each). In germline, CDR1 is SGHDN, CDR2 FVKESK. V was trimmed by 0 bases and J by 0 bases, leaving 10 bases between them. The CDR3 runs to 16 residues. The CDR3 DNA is TGTGCCAGCAGCCAAGAGAGGGGGGCTAGCACAGATACGCAGTATTTT. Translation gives CASSQERGASTDTQYF. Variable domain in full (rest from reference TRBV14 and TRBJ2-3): EAGVTQFPSHSVIEKGQTVTLRCDPISGHDNLYWYRRVMGKEIKFLLHFVKESKQDESGMPNNRFLAERTGGTYSTLKVQPAELEDSGVYFCASSQERGASTDTQYFGPGTRLTVL.

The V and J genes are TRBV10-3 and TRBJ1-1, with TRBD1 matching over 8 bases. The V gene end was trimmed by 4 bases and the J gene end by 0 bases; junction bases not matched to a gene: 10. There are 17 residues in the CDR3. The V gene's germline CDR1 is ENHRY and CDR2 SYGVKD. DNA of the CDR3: TGTGCCATCAGTGGGACCGACAGGGGACGGATGAACACTGAAGCTTTCTTT. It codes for CAISGTDRGRMNTEAFF.

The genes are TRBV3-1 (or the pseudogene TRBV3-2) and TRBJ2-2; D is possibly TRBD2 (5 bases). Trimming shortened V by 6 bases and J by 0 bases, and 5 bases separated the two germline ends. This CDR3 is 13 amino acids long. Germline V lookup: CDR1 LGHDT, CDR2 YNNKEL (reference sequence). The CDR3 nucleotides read TGTGCCAGCAGGAGGGCGAACACCGGGGAGCTGTTTTTT. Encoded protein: CASRRANTGELFF.

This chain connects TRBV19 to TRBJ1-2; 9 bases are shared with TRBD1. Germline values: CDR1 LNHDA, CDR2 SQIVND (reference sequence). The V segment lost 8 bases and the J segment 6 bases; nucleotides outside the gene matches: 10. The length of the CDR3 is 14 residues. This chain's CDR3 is CASATGTGYDGYTF. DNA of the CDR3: TGTGCCAGTGCGACCGGGACAGGGTACGATGGCTACACCTTC.

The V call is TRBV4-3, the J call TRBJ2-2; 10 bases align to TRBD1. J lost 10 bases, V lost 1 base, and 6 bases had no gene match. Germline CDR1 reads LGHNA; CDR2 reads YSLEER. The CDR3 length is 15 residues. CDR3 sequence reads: CASSQGGTGVEELFF. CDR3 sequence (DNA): TGCGCCAGCAGCCAAGGCGGGACAGGGGTTGAGGAGCTGTTTTTT.

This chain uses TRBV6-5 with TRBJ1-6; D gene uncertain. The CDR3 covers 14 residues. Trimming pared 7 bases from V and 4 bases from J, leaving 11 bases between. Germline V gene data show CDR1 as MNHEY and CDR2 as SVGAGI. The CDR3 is CASKEQTYNSPLHF. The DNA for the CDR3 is TGTGCCAGCAAGGAACAGACTTATAATTCACCCCTCCACTTT.

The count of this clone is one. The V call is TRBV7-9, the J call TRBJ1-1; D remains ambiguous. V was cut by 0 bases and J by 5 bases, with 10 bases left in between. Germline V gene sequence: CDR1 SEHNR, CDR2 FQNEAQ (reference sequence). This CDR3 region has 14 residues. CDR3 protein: CASSLAGWDTEAFF. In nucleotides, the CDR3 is TGTGCCAGCAGCTTAGCAGGTTGGGATACTGAAGCTTTCTTT. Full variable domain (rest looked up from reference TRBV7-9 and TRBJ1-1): DTGVSQNPRHKITKRGQNVTFRCDPISEHNRLYWYRQTLGQGPEFLTYFQNEAQLEKSRLLSDRFSAERPKGSFSTLEIQRTEQGDSAMYLCASSLAGWDTEAFFGQGTRLTVV.

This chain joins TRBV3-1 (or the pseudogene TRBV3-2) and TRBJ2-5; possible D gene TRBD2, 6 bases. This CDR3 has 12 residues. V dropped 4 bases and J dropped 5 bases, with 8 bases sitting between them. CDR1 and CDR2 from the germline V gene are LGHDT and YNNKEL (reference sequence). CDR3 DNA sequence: TGTGCCAGCAGCCGGGGGGATGAGACCCAGTACTTC. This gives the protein CASSRGDETQYF.

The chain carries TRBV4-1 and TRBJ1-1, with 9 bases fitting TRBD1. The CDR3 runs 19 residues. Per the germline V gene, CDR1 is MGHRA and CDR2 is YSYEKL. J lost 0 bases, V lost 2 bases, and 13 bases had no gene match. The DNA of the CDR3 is TGCGCCAGCAGCCAAAGAGAGACCGGGACAGGGTATATGAACACTGAAGCTTTCTTT. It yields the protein CASSQRETGTGYMNTEAFF.

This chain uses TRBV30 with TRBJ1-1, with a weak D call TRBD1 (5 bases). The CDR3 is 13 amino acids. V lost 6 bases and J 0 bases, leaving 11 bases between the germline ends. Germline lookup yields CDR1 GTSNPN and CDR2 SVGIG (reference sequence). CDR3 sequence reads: CACDRQMNTEAFF. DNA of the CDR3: TGTGCCTGTGACAGACAAATGAACACTGAAGCTTTCTTT.